This TCR beta chain was found in a study of T cell repertoires in cytomegalovirus infection. In the study overall: It can be stated that public TCR beta signatures indicated CMV infection as well as a matching HLA type. Study results and limitations: HLA-C-restricted TCR beta clonotypes specific for CMV led the ex vivo response. Cumulated frequencies of public TCR beta families served to identify carriers of CMV plus the relevant HLA.

This clonotype was counted a single time. No antigen is known for it. In TCRdb, the reads were re-called with MiXCR into one record per CDR3 protein. Among a few hundred thousand distinct CDR3 sequences listed, roughly 43% were seen once. The material was cultured PBMCs, obtained from culture after CMV antigen stimulation. The receptor was derived from a human donor in good health (CMV status not recorded). Some clones in this sample may be carry-over from other donors' samples.

The CDR3 DNA is TGTGCCAGTAGTGAGCGGGAGGGCCCCTACGAGCAGTACTTC. Encoded protein: CASSEREGPYEQYF. J is TRBJ2-7 and V is TRBV19, with 10 bases that match TRBD2. Germline V gene sequence: CDR1 LNHDA, CDR2 SQIVND (reference sequence). The CDR3 consists of 14 residues. J lost 2 bases, V lost 5 bases, and 3 bases had no gene match.